This record looks at one TCR beta chain sequence and its context. The table came from immunoSEQ multiplex PCR; TCRdb's copy has only in-frame clones and leaves some out. The table includes about 190,000 clones, 70% to 90% detected once. The V and J ends lost 5 bases and 0 bases respectively, with 14 bases between them. CDR1 and CDR2 from the germline V gene are LNHDA and SQIVND (reference sequence). The CDR3 contains 16 residues. The entry originates in a study of blood T cell repertoires in COVID-19. The receptor's source is a woman between 65 and 79 years old with active or convalescent COVID-19. The chain links TRBV19 to TRBJ1-5, with D perhaps matching TRBD1 (5 bases). The sequenced material came from peripheral blood. Written as DNA, the CDR3 is TGTGCCAGTAGTCCCCGGGGGGGGGATAGCAATCAGCCCCAGCATTTT. Its protein product is CASSPRGGDSNQPQHF.